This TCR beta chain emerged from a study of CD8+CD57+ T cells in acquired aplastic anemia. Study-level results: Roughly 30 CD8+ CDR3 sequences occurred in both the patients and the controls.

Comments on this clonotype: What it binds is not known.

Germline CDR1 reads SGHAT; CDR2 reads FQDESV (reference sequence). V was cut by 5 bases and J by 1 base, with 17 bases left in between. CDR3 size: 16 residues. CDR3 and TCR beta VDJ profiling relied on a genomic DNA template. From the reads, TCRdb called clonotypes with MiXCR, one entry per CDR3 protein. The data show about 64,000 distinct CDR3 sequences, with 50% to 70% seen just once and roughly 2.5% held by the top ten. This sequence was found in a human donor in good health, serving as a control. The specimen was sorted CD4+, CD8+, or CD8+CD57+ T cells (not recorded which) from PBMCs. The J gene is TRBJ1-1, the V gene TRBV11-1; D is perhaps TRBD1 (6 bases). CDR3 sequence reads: CASSPAGGHTNTEAFF. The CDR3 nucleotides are TGTGCCAGCAGCCCCGCTGGGGGGCATACGAACACTGAAGCTTTCTTT.